This T cell receptor (beta chain) was sequenced for a study of read filtering for tumor transcriptome and immune sequencing. As for the study in general: RNA-seq yielded only roughly 75 to 1,400 TCR reads, IR-seq about 4 to 10.27 million.

Bone marrow was sampled from every patient at the time of active disease. Molecular barcoded adaptors covering alpha/delta and beta/gamma chains were used on approximately 400 ng RNA. TCRdb re-derived calls from the reads in MiXCR, one entry per CDR3 protein. The sample includes about 38,000 distinct CDR3 sequences, 12% to 15% of them seen just once. In the case of this clonotype: Possible read error: a much larger clone is one base away.

Germline loops: CDR1 DFQATT, CDR2 SNEGSKA (reference sequence). This CDR3 is built from 15 residues. Sample: a population of CD138-negative cells sorted from bone marrow. The chain carries TRBV20-1 and TRBJ2-5; 8 bases map to TRBD2. This clonotype originated in a donor at least 40 years old with multiple myeloma. CDR3 nucleotide sequence: TGCAGTGCTTCCGGGAGGGCGGCCGTAAGGGAGACCCTGTACTTC. Protein sequence: CSASGRAAVRETLYF.